Presented here are 16 T cell receptor beta chains from one specimen sequenced in a study of Ad26.COV2.S vaccination and SARS-CoV-2 variants. Treatment defined: around 19 received Ad26.COV2.S at low or high dose, single or two shots; 5 received placebo; per-sample allocation not given. The samples date from day 63 after the first vaccine or placebo injection. TCRdb's copy holds only in-frame clones and misses some; the assay was immunoSEQ multiplex PCR. The table has 290,000 or so clones, approximately 87% seen once. Here the sequenced sample was peripheral blood, taken in a trial of Ad26.COV2.S vaccine versus placebo. Source of these receptors: a person between 18 and 60 years old who received the Ad26.COV2.S COVID-19 vaccine or a placebo.

This chain joins TRBV9 and TRBJ1-1; possibly TRBD1 for D (6 bases). Trimming removed 4 bases at V and 1 base at J, with 14 bases between. This CDR3 region has 15 residues. The germline V gene has CDR1 SGDLS and CDR2 YYNGEE. The CDR3, as DNA: TGTGCCAGCAGCCCACTTCCGACAGGGAACACTGAAGCTTTCTTT. It is translated as CASSPLPTGNTEAFF.

This chain joins TRBV6-2 or TRBV6-3 and TRBJ1-5; TRBD1 aligns across 8 bases. Per the germline V gene, CDR1 is MNHEY and CDR2 is SVGEGT. V lost 5 bases, J lost 2 bases, and 5 bases stayed unmatched. CDR3 length: 15 residues. The CDR3 nucleotides read TGTGCCAGCAGTAGACAGGGGTGGGGCAATCAGCCCCAGCATTTT. Amino acids: CASSRQGWGNQPQHF.

The CDR3 sequence is CASSLVRGSGNTIYF. CDR3 bases: TGTGCCAGCAGCTTAGTACGGGGATCAGGAAACACCATATATTTT. The genes are TRBV11-2 and TRBJ1-3; the D is unclear. CDR1 and CDR2 (germline): SGHAT, FQNNGV. The CDR3 consists of 15 residues. V was trimmed by 1 base and J by 4 bases, leaving 11 bases between them.

The V gene is TRBV18, the J gene TRBJ2-6; D is uncertain. V lost 2 bases and J 2 bases, leaving 4 bases between the germline ends. This CDR3 contains 14 residues. CDR1 and CDR2 from the germline V gene are KGHSH and LQKENI. Here the CDR3 DNA reads TGTGCCAGCTCACCAGCGACTGGGGCCAACGTCCTGACTTTC. As protein: CASSPATGANVLTF.

This clone was observed a handful of times. V and J are TRBV11-2 and TRBJ1-6, with no clear D. The germline V gene has CDR1 SGHAT and CDR2 FQNNGV. The CDR3 runs to 15 residues. V gave up 5 bases and J gave up 12 bases, with 20 bases separating them. The CDR3 coding sequence is TGTGCCAGCAGCCCCGGCGTCCGGCCTGAGGAACCCCTCCACTTT. Translated, it gives CASSPGVRPEEPLHF.

This clone was seen a few times. V is TRBV5-1 and J is TRBJ2-1; the D is unclear. This CDR3 is built from 15 residues. V dropped 0 bases and J dropped 0 bases, with 7 bases sitting between them. Germline V gives CDR1 SGHRS, CDR2 YFSETQ. CDR3 loop: CASSLAEGSYNEQFF. The CDR3 DNA follows: TGCGCCAGCAGCTTGGCCGAAGGCTCCTACAATGAGCAGTTCTTC.

The V call is TRBV7-3, the J call TRBJ2-3; TRBD1 matches at 9 bases. The V and J ends lost 5 bases and 3 bases, in that order; junction bases with no gene match: 9. The CDR3 sequence is 16 residues long. Per germline, CDR1 SGHTA and CDR2 FQGTGA. The CDR3 DNA sequence: TGTGCCAGCAGCAGTGGGACAGGGAGAAGGACAGATACGCAGTATTTT. Translation gives CASSSGTGRRTDTQYF.

The V call is TRBV30, the J call TRBJ1-1; maybe TRBD1 (5 bases). The CDR3 sequence is 13 residues long. From germline, CDR1 is GTSNPN and CDR2 SVGIG (reference sequence). The V gene lost 0 bases and the J gene lost 5 bases, with 10 bases spanning the gap. CDR3 protein: CAWSVWGGTEAFF. CDR3 in DNA: TGTGCCTGGAGTGTATGGGGGGGGACTGAAGCTTTCTTT.

The J gene is TRBJ2-5, the V gene TRBV7-2, with a possible D match to TRBD2 (5 bases). V lost 5 bases and J lost 3, with 10 bases in between. CDR3 length: 13 residues. CDR1 SGHTA and CDR2 FQGNSA come from the germline V gene. The CDR3 is CASSTRREETQYF. The DNA of the CDR3 is TGTGCCAGCAGCACTAGGCGAGAAGAGACCCAGTACTTC.

The chain uses TRBV5-4 and TRBJ1-1; weak D call: TRBD1 (5 bases). V gave up 3 bases and J gave up 5 bases, with 17 bases separating them. Looked up from germline, CDR1 is SGHNT and CDR2 is YYREEE (reference sequence). The CDR3 covers 15 residues. The CDR3 here is CASSSRAGRMTEAFF. CDR3 in DNA: TGTGCCAGCAGCTCACGTGCGGGGCGGATGACTGAAGCTTTCTTT.

V usage is TRBV11-1 and J usage is TRBJ1-1; D is ambiguous. The CDR3 is 12 amino acids. Germline V gene lookup returns CDR1 SGHAT and CDR2 FQDESV (reference sequence). With 5 bases removed from V and 5 bases from J, the gap between germline ends came to 9 bases. Here the CDR3 reads CASSRQETEAFF. In DNA form, the CDR3 reads TGTGCCAGCAGCCGTCAGGAAACTGAAGCTTTCTTT.

The gene calls are TRBV7-2 and TRBJ1-3, with D possibly being TRBD1 (6 bases). V gave up 1 base and J gave up 0 bases, with 10 bases separating them. Germline loops: CDR1 SGHTA, CDR2 FQGNSA. The CDR3 extends over 16 amino acids. The CDR3 loop reads CASSLETGSSGNTIYF. The CDR3 nucleotides read TGTGCCAGCAGCTTAGAGACAGGATCCTCTGGAAACACCATATATTTT.

This chain connects TRBV19 to TRBJ2-7; a weak D match, TRBD2 (7 bases). Trimming took 5 bases from V and 1 from J, leaving 12 bases between them. From germline, CDR1 is LNHDA and CDR2 SQIVND (reference sequence). The CDR3 is 14 amino acids. CDR3 nucleotide sequence: TGTGCCAGTAGTGATGGGGGGGCTTCCTACGAGCAGTACTTC. Translation gives CASSDGGASYEQYF. Together with reference TRBV19 and TRBJ2-7, the CDR3 gives the full variable domain: DGGITQSPKYLFRKEGQNVTLSCEQNLNHDAMYWYRQDPGQGLRLIYYSQIVNDFQKGDIAEGYSVSREKKESFPLTVTSAQKNPTAFYLCASSDGGASYEQYFGPGTRLTVT.

The chain couples TRBV5-1 to TRBJ1-2; D is possibly TRBD1 (5 bases). V lost 0 bases and J 4 bases, leaving 13 bases between the germline ends. The CDR3 covers 15 residues. CDR1 SGHRS and CDR2 YFSETQ come from the germline V gene. The CDR3 nucleotides read TGCGCCAGCAGCTTGGCCCCAGGGCTCGGCTATGGCTACACCTTC. It yields the protein CASSLAPGLGYGYTF.

The chain joins TRBV7-9 to TRBJ1-1, with D uncertain. The CDR3 runs to 12 residues. The germline V gene has CDR1 SEHNR and CDR2 FQNEAQ (reference sequence). Trimming removed 7 bases from V and 1 base from J, with 7 bases in between. The CDR3 reads CASMEGNTEAFF. In DNA form, the CDR3 reads TGTGCCAGCATGGAGGGGAACACTGAAGCTTTCTTT.

This rearrangement joins TRBV10-2 to TRBJ1-1; 8 bases map to TRBD1. The CDR3 sequence is 13 residues long. The V gene end was trimmed by 4 bases and the J gene end by 3 bases; junction bases not matched to a gene: 1. Germline CDR1 is WSHSY and CDR2 is SAAADI. The CDR3 region has the DNA TGCGCCAGCAGTGCACAGGGGGACACTGAAGCTTTCTTT. Its translation is CASSAQGDTEAFF.